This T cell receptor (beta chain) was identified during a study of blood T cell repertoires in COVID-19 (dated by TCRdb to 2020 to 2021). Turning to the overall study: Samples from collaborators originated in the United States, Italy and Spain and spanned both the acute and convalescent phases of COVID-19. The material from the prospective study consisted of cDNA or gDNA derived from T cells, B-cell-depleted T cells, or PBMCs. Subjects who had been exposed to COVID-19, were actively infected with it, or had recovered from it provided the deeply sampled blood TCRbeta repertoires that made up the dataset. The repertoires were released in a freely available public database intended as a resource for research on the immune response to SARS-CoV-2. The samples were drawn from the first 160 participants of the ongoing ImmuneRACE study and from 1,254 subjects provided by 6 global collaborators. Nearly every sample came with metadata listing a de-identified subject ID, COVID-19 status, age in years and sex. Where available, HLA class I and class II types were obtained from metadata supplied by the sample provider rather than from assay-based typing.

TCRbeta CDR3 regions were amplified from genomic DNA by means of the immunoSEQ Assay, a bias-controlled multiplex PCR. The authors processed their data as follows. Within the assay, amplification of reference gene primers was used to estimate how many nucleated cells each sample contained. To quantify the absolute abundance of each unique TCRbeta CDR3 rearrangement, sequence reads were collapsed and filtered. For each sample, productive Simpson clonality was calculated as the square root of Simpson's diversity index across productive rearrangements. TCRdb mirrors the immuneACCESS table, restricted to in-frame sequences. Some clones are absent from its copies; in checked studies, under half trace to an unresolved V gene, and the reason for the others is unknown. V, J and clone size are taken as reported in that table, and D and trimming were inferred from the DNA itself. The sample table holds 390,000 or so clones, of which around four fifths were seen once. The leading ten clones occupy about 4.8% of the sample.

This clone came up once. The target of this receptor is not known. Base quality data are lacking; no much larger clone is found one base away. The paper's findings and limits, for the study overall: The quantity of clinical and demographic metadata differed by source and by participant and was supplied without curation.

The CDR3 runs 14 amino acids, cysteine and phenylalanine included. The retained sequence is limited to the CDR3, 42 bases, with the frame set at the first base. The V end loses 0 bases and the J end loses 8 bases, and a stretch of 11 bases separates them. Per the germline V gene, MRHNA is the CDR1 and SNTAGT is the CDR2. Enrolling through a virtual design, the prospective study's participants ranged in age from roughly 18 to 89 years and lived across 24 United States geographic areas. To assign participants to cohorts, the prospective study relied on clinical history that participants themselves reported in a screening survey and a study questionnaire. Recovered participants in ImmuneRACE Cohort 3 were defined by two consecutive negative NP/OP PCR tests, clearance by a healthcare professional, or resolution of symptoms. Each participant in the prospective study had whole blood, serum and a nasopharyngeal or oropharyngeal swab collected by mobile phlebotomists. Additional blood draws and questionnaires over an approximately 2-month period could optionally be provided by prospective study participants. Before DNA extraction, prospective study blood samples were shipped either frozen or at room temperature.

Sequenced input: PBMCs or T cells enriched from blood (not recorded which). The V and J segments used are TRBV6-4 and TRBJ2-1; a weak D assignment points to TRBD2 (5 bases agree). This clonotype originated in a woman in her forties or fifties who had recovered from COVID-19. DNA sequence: TGTGCCAGCAGTGACTCGGCGGGTAACCATGAGCAGTTCTTC. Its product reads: CASSDSAGNHEQFF.